This T cell receptor beta chain comes out of a study of CD8 T cells in ankylosing spondylitis. General observations from the study: A motif in TCR beta, a set of several highly homologous variants, appeared characteristic of ankylosing spondylitis blood.

The CDR3 has 15 amino acids. Germline assignment: CDR1 SGHTA and CDR2 FQGTGA. The germline V and J ends were trimmed by 4 bases and 3 bases, with 15 bases remaining between them. By quantitative 5'-RACE with molecular barcodes, the TCR beta libraries were made. MiXCR was run by TCRdb on the 5' RACE reads, yielding one entry per CDR3 protein. The sample holds about 480,000 distinct CDR3 sequences, about 15% seen once. About this clonotype: The antigen is undetermined.

Sequences were obtained from blood, either unsorted or a sorted T cell fraction (not recorded which). The chain has TRBV7-3 and TRBJ1-1; TRBD1 is a possible D gene (6 bases). The sequence was collected from a male donor with ankylosing spondylitis. Written as DNA, the CDR3 is TGTGCCAGCAGCTACACGGGGAGGGGGGACACTGAAGCTTTCTTT. Amino acid sequence: CASSYTGRGDTEAFF.